The present T cell receptor (beta chain) was sequenced within a study of shared clonotypes between healthy human individuals. Looking at the study overall: Researchers assigned three CD4 naive, three CD4 memory, two CD8 naive and one CD8 memory plate to each donor.

Study-level results: Clonotype sharing among donors was expected to depend on sequencing depth.

Measured with immunoSEQ multiplex PCR; TCRdb has only the in-frame clones, and not every one. The sample has millions of clones, just over 90% seen once; the top ten hold 0.3% to 0.4%. Regarding this clone: Antigen: not known.

Losses at the gene ends were 5 bases for V and 0 bases for J; bases not matched to a gene: 14. The CDR3 sequence is 19 residues long. CDR1 is SGHVS and CDR2 is FQNEAQ in the germline V gene. This chain uses TRBV7-8 with TRBJ2-7; 12 nucleotides match TRBD2. This clonotype was sampled from a man younger than 35 in good health. Some clones in this sample may be carry-over from other donors' samples. The sample comprised naive CD4+ T cells from PBMCs. Subset meaning: CD45RA+ positively selected. The CDR3, as DNA: TGTGCCAGCAGCCCTCGTCGGGGACTAGCGGGTTCTTTCTCCTACGAGCAGTACTTC. Residues: CASSPRRGLAGSFSYEQYF.